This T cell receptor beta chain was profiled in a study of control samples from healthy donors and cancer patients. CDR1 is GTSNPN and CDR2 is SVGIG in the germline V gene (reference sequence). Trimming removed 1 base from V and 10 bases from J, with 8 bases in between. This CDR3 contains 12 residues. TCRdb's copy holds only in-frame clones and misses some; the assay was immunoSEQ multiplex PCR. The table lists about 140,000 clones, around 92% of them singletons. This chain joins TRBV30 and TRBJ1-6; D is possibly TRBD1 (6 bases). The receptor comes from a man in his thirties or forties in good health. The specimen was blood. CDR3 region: CAWSADRSPLHF. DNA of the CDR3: TGTGCCTGGAGTGCTGACAGGTCACCCCTCCACTTT.